Given below is one T cell receptor (beta chain) in context. This table comes from immunoSEQ multiplex PCR, and its TCRdb copy is limited to in-frame clones, with some not included. The sample has approximately 68,000 clones, 84% seen once; the top ten hold approximately 2%. V lost 3 bases to trimming and J lost 2 bases; unmatched junction nucleotides: 3. The CDR3 totals 15 residues. Per the germline V gene, CDR1 is LGHNA and CDR2 is YSLEER. The data were taken from a study of OX40 agonist ivuxolimab in advanced cancers. The clonotype originates from an adult with an advanced solid tumor such as melanoma, head and neck, liver or kidney cancer. V usage is TRBV4-3 and J usage is TRBJ2-7; 11 bases map to TRBD1. Material: CD4+ or CD8+ T cells sorted from blood, obtained in a trial of the OX40 agonist ivuxolimab. The CDR3 protein is CASSQADRGPYEQYF. As DNA, the CDR3 is TGCGCCAGCAGCCAGGCGGACAGGGGGCCCTACGAGCAGTACTTC.